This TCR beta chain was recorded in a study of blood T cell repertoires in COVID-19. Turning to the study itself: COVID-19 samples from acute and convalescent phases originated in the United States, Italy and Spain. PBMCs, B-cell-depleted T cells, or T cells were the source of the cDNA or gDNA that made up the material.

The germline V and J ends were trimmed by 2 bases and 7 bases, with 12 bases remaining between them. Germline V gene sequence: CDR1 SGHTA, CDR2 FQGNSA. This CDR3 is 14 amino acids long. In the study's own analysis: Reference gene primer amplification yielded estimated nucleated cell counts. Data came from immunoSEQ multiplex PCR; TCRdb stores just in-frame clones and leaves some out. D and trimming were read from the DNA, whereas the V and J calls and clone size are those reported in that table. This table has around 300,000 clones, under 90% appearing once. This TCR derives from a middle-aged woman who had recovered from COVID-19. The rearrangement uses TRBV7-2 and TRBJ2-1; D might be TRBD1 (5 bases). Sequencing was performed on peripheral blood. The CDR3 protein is CASSLQGATNEQFF. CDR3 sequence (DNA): TGTGCCAGCAGCTTACAGGGTGCTACTAATGAGCAGTTCTTC.